The 29 T cell receptor beta chains below all came from one sample that was sequenced in a study of neurological immune-mediated disorders. TCRdb analysed the 5' RACE reads with MiXCR anew, one entry per CDR3 protein. There are 70,000 or so distinct CDR3 sequences in the sample; 2.5% to 4% occur only once, and less than 5.5% lies in the top ten. The sequenced sample consisted of PBMCs. These receptors were taken from a woman between 50 and 59 years old with multiple sclerosis.

This clonotype was seen many times. V is TRBV7-2 and J is TRBJ2-1; 8 positions agree with TRBD2. The J segment lost 9 bases and the V segment lost 5 bases, leaving 3 bases of the junction unmatched. The CDR3 sequence is 12 residues long. Germline V gene data show CDR1 as SGHTA and CDR2 as FQGNSA. The CDR3, as DNA: TGTGCCAGCAGCCCCCGGGGGGGTGAGCAGTTCTTC. It is translated as CASSPRGGEQFF.

This clonotype was seen many times. The chain is built from TRBV5-1 and TRBJ1-1; D call uncertain. The CDR3 length is 15 residues. Trimming stripped 0 bases from V and 0 bases from J, with 9 bases between. The germline CDR1 and CDR2 sequences are SGHRS and YFSETQ. CDR3 in amino acids: CASSLDAALNTEAFF. The CDR3 region has the DNA TGCGCCAGCAGCTTGGATGCAGCTTTGAACACTGAAGCTTTCTTT.

This clonotype showed up many times. The chain links TRBV27 to TRBJ2-2, with D perhaps matching TRBD1 (5 bases). The CDR3 runs 15 residues. V was clipped by 3 bases and J by 5 bases, with 13 bases between them. Germline lookup yields CDR1 MNHEY and CDR2 SMNVEV (reference sequence). As DNA, the CDR3 is TGTGCCAGCAGTTTTTACCCAGGGCGGACCGGGGAGCTGTTTTTT. Translating it yields CASSFYPGRTGELFF.

Notes on this clonotype: A much larger clone sits a single nucleotide away, making a read error possible. This CDR3 reads CASSGGGGPRDEQYF. In nucleotides, the CDR3 is TGTGCCAGCAGCGGTGGCGGGGGCCCCCGGGACGAGCAGTACTTC. The chain links TRBV9 to TRBJ2-7, with D tentatively TRBD2 (7 bases). Germline lookup yields CDR1 SGDLS and CDR2 YYNGEE. V shed 3 bases and J shed 5 bases, with 18 bases lying between them. There are 15 residues in the CDR3.

This clonotype was observed many times. The rearrangement links TRBV7-6 to TRBJ2-2; D possibly corresponds to TRBD2 (6 bases). V was shortened by 7 bases and J by 11 bases, with 29 bases between the two germline ends. This CDR3 contains 17 residues. The germline gives CDR1 SGHVS, CDR2 FNYEAQ. CDR3 sequence (DNA): TGTGCCAGCACCGATTATACTCGGGACTCCCCAGCGAGAGAGCTGTTTTTT. Protein product: CASTDYTRDSPARELFF.

This clonotype was seen ten or more times. This rearrangement joins TRBV7-8 to TRBJ2-7; D is possibly TRBD1 or TRBD2 (5 bases each). Trimming pared 5 bases from V and 3 bases from J, leaving 17 bases between. Germline values: CDR1 SGHVS, CDR2 FQNEAQ. This CDR3 has 15 residues. CDR3 in DNA: TGTGCCAGCAGCCGAGGGATGCAGGGAATCTACGAGCAGTACTTC. It translates to CASSRGMQGIYEQYF.

In this sample, this clonotype turned up a few times. The rearrangement uses TRBV10-3 and TRBJ1-2, with 8 bases lining up with TRBD1. The junction had 1 base not matched to a gene; V was cut back by 3 bases and J by 4 bases. CDR3 size: 13 residues. Per the germline V gene, CDR1 is ENHRY and CDR2 is SYGVKD. The CDR3 DNA reads as TGTGCCATCAGTGAACAGGGGGGCTATGGCTACACCTTC. It encodes CAISEQGGYGYTF.

This clonotype was observed at least ten times. CDR3 sequence: CASSPRGSYYEQYV. The CDR3 coding sequence is TGTGCCAGCAGCCCACGGGGGAGCTACTACGAGCAGTACGTC. The chain uses TRBV6-2 or TRBV6-3 and TRBJ2-7, with D tentatively TRBD2 (6 bases). V shed 6 bases and J shed 3 bases, with 15 bases lying between them. Germline-derived CDR1 and CDR2 are MNHEY and SVGEGT. The CDR3 loop spans 14 amino acids.

The table lists this clonotype with many counts. V gene TRBV6-5 combines with J gene TRBJ2-7; 10 bases fit TRBD1. V was pared by 6 bases and J by 5 bases, with 1 base of the junction left unmatched. Germline V gene sequence: CDR1 MNHEY, CDR2 SVGAGI. The CDR3 extends over 12 amino acids. The CDR3 DNA follows: TGTGCCAGCAGAGGACAGGGGGACGAGCAGTACTTC. It encodes CASRGQGDEQYF.

This clonotype has a count of ten or more. The chain has TRBV6-5 and TRBJ1-2, with 8 nucleotides matching TRBD1. The CDR3 covers 16 residues. The junction had 7 bases not matched to a gene; V was cut back by 1 base and J by 3 bases. The germline V gene encodes CDR1 MNHEY and CDR2 SVGAGI. The CDR3 coding sequence is TGTGCCAGCAGTTACTGGGCAGGGGGCGTCGACTATGGCTACACCTTC. As protein: CASSYWAGGVDYGYTF.

This clonotype was seen at least ten times. The rearrangement links TRBV9 to TRBJ2-5; 7 bases are shared with TRBD2. In germline, CDR1 is SGDLS, CDR2 YYNGEE. The CDR3 contains 15 residues. V was clipped by 0 bases and J by 5 bases; unmatched bases: 7. The CDR3 is CASSVVGGFVETQYF. Here the CDR3 DNA reads TGTGCCAGCAGCGTAGTGGGAGGGTTCGTTGAGACCCAGTACTTC.

This clonotype was detected ten times or more. The rearrangement links TRBV7-2 to TRBJ1-5; D might be TRBD1 (6 bases). The germline V gene has CDR1 SGHTA and CDR2 FQGNSA. Deletions cut 0 bases from V and 9 bases from J, with 12 bases between. The CDR3 sequence is 14 residues long. The CDR3 DNA sequence: TGTGCCAGCAGCTTAGCCATGGGGGCGAGGCCCCAGCATTTT. Translating gives CASSLAMGARPQHF.

This clonotype was picked up many times. The rearrangement links TRBV6-6 to TRBJ1-4, with D possibly matching TRBD1 (5 bases). V was cut by 2 bases and J by 3 bases, with 10 bases left in between. The germline V gene encodes CDR1 MNHNY and CDR2 SVGAGI (reference sequence). The CDR3 runs to 15 residues. CDR3 DNA: TGTGCCAGCAGTTACGGGGGAAGGGCTAATGAAAAACTGTTTTTT. Its protein product is CASSYGGRANEKLFF.

This clonotype was picked up many times. The chain joins TRBV5-1 to TRBJ1-6, with D possibly being TRBD1 (5 bases). Trimming took off 4 bases at V and 9 bases at J, with 17 bases between the two ends. The CDR3 covers 15 residues. CDR1 is SGHRS, CDR2 YFSETQ, per germline. Written as DNA, the CDR3 is TGCGCCAGCAGCACGGCAGGGCGAGGATCTTCACCCCTCCACTTT. It specifies CASSTAGRGSSPLHF.

This clonotype was counted ten times or more. The rearrangement uses TRBV20-1 and TRBJ1-2; TRBD1 matches at 7 bases. The CDR3 loop spans 13 amino acids. V lost 2 bases, J lost 5 bases, and 5 bases stayed unmatched. CDR1 is DFQATT, CDR2 SNEGSKA, per germline (reference sequence). The CDR3 loop reads CSARTGQIYGYTF. CDR3 nucleotide sequence: TGCAGTGCTAGAACGGGACAGATTTATGGCTACACCTTC.

This clonotype appeared many times. The rearrangement joins TRBV4-3 to TRBJ2-5, with D possibly matching TRBD2 (5 bases). Germline assignment: CDR1 LGHNA and CDR2 YSLEER. V was trimmed by 3 bases and J by 4 bases, leaving 12 bases between them. The CDR3 loop spans 14 amino acids. CDR3: CASSQTVGRETQYF. The CDR3 DNA follows: TGCGCCAGCAGCCAGACGGTAGGGAGAGAGACCCAGTACTTC.

This clonotype was found many times. The V call is TRBV5-1, the J call TRBJ2-7, with D perhaps TRBD1 (5 bases). Germline V CDR1 and CDR2: SGHRS, YFSETQ. Trimming took off 2 bases at V and 0 bases at J, with 12 bases between the two ends. This CDR3 has 15 amino acids. The CDR3 nucleotides are TGCGCCAGCAGCTTAACAGGTATCAACTCCTACGAGCAGTACTTC. This encodes CASSLTGINSYEQYF.

This clonotype came up many times. The J gene is TRBJ1-5, the V gene TRBV6-2 or TRBV6-3; D is possibly TRBD1 (6 bases). V was shortened by 9 bases and J by 0 bases, with 12 bases between the two germline ends. Germline V gene sequence: CDR1 MNHEY, CDR2 SVGEGT. CDR3 size: 14 residues. The DNA for the CDR3 is TGTGCCAGACAGGGAGGATATAGCAATCAGCCCCAGCATTTT. Residues: CARQGGYSNQPQHF.

The sample holds many counts of this clonotype. J is TRBJ2-3 and V is TRBV5-1, with a weak D call TRBD1 (5 bases). The V gene's germline CDR1 is SGHRS and CDR2 YFSETQ. The CDR3 is made up of 14 amino acids. V was shortened by 0 bases and J by 2 bases, with 7 bases between the two germline ends. CDR3 protein: CASSLGRVTDTQYF. CDR3 sequence (DNA): TGCGCCAGCAGCTTGGGCAGGGTCACAGATACGCAGTATTTT.

Ten or more counts support this clonotype. The CDR3 coding sequence is TGTGCCAGCAGTTTGGCGGGAGCTCGCGAGCAGTACTTC. Translated: CASSLAGAREQYF. V usage is TRBV12-3 or TRBV12-4 and J usage is TRBJ2-7; 7 bases fit TRBD2. This CDR3 is 13 amino acids long. With V trimmed by 3 bases and J by 6 bases, 5 bases remained unmatched.

This clonotype was counted many times. This chain links TRBV14 with TRBJ2-7; TRBD2 matches at 14 bases. CDR3 length equals 17 residues. V shed 4 bases and J 3 bases; nucleotides not matched to a gene: 8. Germline loops: CDR1 SGHDN, CDR2 FVKESK. The CDR3 DNA sequence: TGTGCCAGCAGCCCGAGGGGACTAGCGGGAGTCGGCTACGAGCAGTACTTC. This encodes CASSPRGLAGVGYEQYF.

This clonotype was recorded at least ten times. The rearrangement uses TRBV28 and TRBJ2-2; 8 bases are shared with TRBD1. The germline CDR1 and CDR2 sequences are MDHEN and SYDVKM. V was clipped by 6 bases and J by 4 bases; unmatched bases: 7. There are 15 residues in the CDR3. CDR3 sequence: CASSLRTGLTGELFF. DNA for the CDR3: TGTGCCAGCAGCCTTAGGACAGGGCTCACCGGGGAGCTGTTTTTT. Complete variable domain (other parts from reference TRBV28 and TRBJ2-2): DVKVTQSSRYLVKRTGEKVFLECVQDMDHENMFWYRQDPGLGLRLIYFSYDVKMKEKGDIPEGYSVSREKKERFSLILESASTNQTSMYLCASSLRTGLTGELFFGEGSRLTVL.

This chain links TRBV29-1 with TRBJ2-2; TRBD2 matches at 12 bases. The ends lost 0 bases at V and 5 bases at J; junction bases unmatched: 7. The germline V gene has CDR1 SQVTM and CDR2 ANQGSEA. This CDR3 has 17 amino acids. The CDR3 nucleotides read TGCAGCGTTGAAGATGGGACTAGCGGGTTTGGAACCGGGGAGCTGTTTTTT. Residues: CSVEDGTSGFGTGELFF.

This clonotype has ten or more counts. The chain employs TRBV6-2 or TRBV6-3 and TRBJ1-1; D not resolved. The germline V gene has CDR1 MNHEY and CDR2 SVGEGT. V was pared by 4 bases and J by 5 bases, with 11 bases between. The CDR3 sequence is 13 residues long. The CDR3 is CASSWNRATEAFF. In DNA form, the CDR3 reads TGTGCCAGCAGTTGGAACCGGGCTACTGAAGCTTTCTTT.

A word on this clonotype: At one end, the junction sequence differs from germline, possibly due to a read error. The chain is built from TRBV6-2 or TRBV6-3 and TRBJ1-6, with 10 bases that match TRBD1. Germline V lookup: CDR1 MNHEY, CDR2 SVGEGT. This CDR3 has 16 amino acids. CDR3 sequence reads: CASRPRQGARSSTLNF. The CDR3 DNA is TGTGCCAGCAGACCGCGACAGGGGGCGCGTAGTTCAACCCTCAACTTT.

Many counts were recorded for this clonotype. This sequence joins TRBV24-1 and TRBJ2-1; D call uncertain. Trimming cost V 3 bases and J 8 bases, with 10 bases left between them. The CDR3 is made up of 13 amino acids. The V gene's germline CDR1 is KGHDR and CDR2 SFDVKD. The CDR3 DNA is TGTGCCACCAGTGATAGCCCCAAGGATGAGCAGTTCTTC. Amino acids: CATSDSPKDEQFF.

This clonotype was seen ten or more times. This chain connects TRBV20-1 to TRBJ1-5; D not certain. The germline V gene has CDR1 DFQATT and CDR2 SNEGSKA (reference sequence). V was shortened by 5 bases and J by 2 bases, with 13 bases between the two germline ends. The CDR3 sequence is 14 residues long. This chain's CDR3 is CSALEGRGNQPQHF. The CDR3 coding sequence is TGCAGTGCTCTGGAGGGTAGAGGCAATCAGCCCCAGCATTTT.

This clonotype was seen at least ten times. This sequence joins TRBV6-2 or TRBV6-3 and TRBJ2-1, with D perhaps matching TRBD1 or TRBD2 (5 bases each). The germline V gene encodes CDR1 MNHEY and CDR2 SVGEGT. This CDR3 contains 16 residues. With 6 bases removed from V and 4 bases from J, the gap between germline ends came to 19 bases. The chain's CDR3 is CASRGSRGRGYNEQFF. The CDR3 DNA is TGTGCCAGCAGAGGATCGAGGGGAAGGGGATACAATGAGCAGTTCTTC.

The rearrangement uses TRBV30 and TRBJ2-3; D remains unclear. Germline CDR1 is GTSNPN and CDR2 is SVGIG (reference sequence). The CDR3 totals 13 residues. The V gene lost 3 bases and the J gene lost 5 bases, with 12 bases spanning the gap. The CDR3 nucleotides are TGTGCCTGGAGCCCGGGCCTCCAAGATACGCAGTATTTT. Amino acids: CAWSPGLQDTQYF.